The entry below gives a single T cell receptor beta chain sequence along with its context. The target antigen is unknown. This sample was taken from a study of cytomegalovirus exposure and HLA in healthy donors. Study outcomes and limitations: More clonal expansion characterized HLA-associated TCR beta chains than equally common others in a later analysis.

V lost 0 bases and J lost 0, with 8 bases in between. Germline CDR1 is SGHTA and CDR2 is FQGNSA. This CDR3 is built from 15 residues. In the PCR, 60 Vbeta and 13 Jbeta primers were used. The assay was immunoSEQ multiplex PCR, and TCRdb's table has in-frame clones only and misses some. This sample has over 150,000 clones, with roughly 78% found just once. Sample: PBMCs. This chain connects TRBV7-2 to TRBJ1-1; D gene uncertain. This TCR derives from a woman aged 45-59 years in good health and CMV-seropositive. DNA for the CDR3: TGTGCCAGCAGCTTAGCTCCGGGGATGAACACTGAAGCTTTCTTT. Protein sequence: CASSLAPGMNTEAFF.